This TCR beta chain appears in the sequencing data of a study of response to subunit inactivated influenza vaccine. TCRdb used MiXCR to reprocess the RT-PCR reads, holding one entry per CDR3 protein. The data hold roughly 620,000 distinct CDR3 sequences, with about 11% observed a single time. This clonotype was counted only a few times. This CDR3 is 15 amino acids long. Germline assignment: CDR1 SGDLS and CDR2 YYNGEE. V was trimmed by 0 bases and J by 2 bases, leaving 11 bases between them. Separately, the same data were catalogued under a study of T cells expressing NK-cell markers. According to that study: As the method of synthesis, 5'RACE template switching with UMIs yielded TCR beta cDNA. The share of CD8+ T cells held by dominant NKG2C+ clonotypes was roughly 1.0-8% in roughly 6 donors. A handful of donors showed these clonotypes also leading the CD3+CD56-NKG2C+ fraction. Whether expanded NKG2C+ T cell clones were HCMV-specific remained unclear.

This TCR was recovered from a man aged 50 or older who received an inactivated influenza vaccine. The rearrangement uses TRBV9 and TRBJ1-2; no definite D call. The specimen was PBMCs from blood, collected on the day of vaccination. CDR3 protein: CASSVDPGPNYGYTF. Written as DNA, the CDR3 is TGTGCCAGCAGCGTAGACCCAGGACCGAACTATGGCTACACCTTC.